This T cell receptor (beta chain) originates from a study of T-cell reconstitution after alpha-beta-depleted transplantation in children. Preparation of the TCRbeta library used unique molecular identifiers. TCRdb analysed the PCR reads with MiXCR anew, one entry per CDR3 protein. The profile shows about 610,000 distinct CDR3 sequences, over 9.5% of them singletons. This clonotype occurred many times. With 6 bases removed from V and 1 base from J, the gap between germline ends came to 15 bases. This CDR3 contains 15 residues. V and J are TRBV12-3 or TRBV12-4 and TRBJ1-1; D remains unclear. The source was PBMCs from the stem cell graft donor, collected from the stem cell graft. This receptor was obtained from a human donor who donated a stem cell graft to a child with acute myeloid leukemia. CDR3 sequence: CASSLYWNSNTEAFF. The CDR3 bases are TGTGCCAGCAGCTTGTATTGGAACTCGAACACTGAAGCTTTCTTT.